This entry lists 25 T cell receptor beta chains sequenced from one sample in a study of Ad26.COV2.S vaccination and SARS-CoV-2 variants. Assay used: immunoSEQ multiplex PCR; TCRdb lists only in-frame clones, some missing. Of hundreds of thousands of clones in the sample, 70% to 90% were seen once. The treatment was: 19 received Ad26.COV2.S at low or high dose, single or two shots; several received placebo; per-sample allocation not given. Sampling occurred on day 63 after the first vaccine or placebo injection. Specimen: peripheral blood, collected in a trial of Ad26.COV2.S vaccine versus placebo. The receptors here all came from a person between 18 and 65 years old who received the Ad26.COV2.S COVID-19 vaccine or a placebo.

In nucleotides, the CDR3 is TGTGCCAGCAACCACGGGATTTCCAACGATGAAGAGACCCAGTACTTC. Its translation: CASNHGISNDEETQYF. V is TRBV3-1 (or the pseudogene TRBV3-2) and J is TRBJ2-5; D may be TRBD2 (5 bases). The CDR3 is 16 amino acids. The germline CDR1 and CDR2 sequences are LGHDT and YNNKEL (reference sequence). Trimming took off 7 bases at V and 3 bases at J, with 21 bases between the two ends.

The chain uses TRBV27 and TRBJ2-7, with a possible D match to TRBD1 (6 bases). V lost 6 bases and J lost 1, with 13 bases in between. This CDR3 contains 14 residues. The germline V gene has CDR1 MNHEY and CDR2 SMNVEV (reference sequence). CDR3: CASSSGQLSYEQYF. Written as DNA, the CDR3 is TGTGCCAGCAGCTCTGGACAGCTTTCCTACGAGCAGTACTTC.

V gene TRBV5-6 combines with J gene TRBJ2-1; weak D call: TRBD1 (6 bases). The ends were cut back, 6 bases at V and 1 base at J, with 14 bases in the middle. Germline-derived CDR1 and CDR2 are SGHDT and YYEEEE. This CDR3 region has 15 residues. The CDR3 coding sequence is TGTGCCAGCAACCTTGGACAGCCTTCCTACAATGAGCAGTTCTTC. Translating it yields CASNLGQPSYNEQFF.

The chain recombines TRBV12-3 or TRBV12-4 with TRBJ2-2; no clear D gene. The ends were cut back, 6 bases at V and 5 bases at J, with 7 bases in the middle. This CDR3 region has 12 residues. The CDR3 DNA is TGTGCCAGCAGCTCCCAAACCGGGGAGCTGTTTTTT. This codes for CASSSQTGELFF.

This clone was recorded only once. The V and J genes are TRBV27 and TRBJ2-5; TRBD2 might be the D (6 bases). Germline V gene data show CDR1 as MNHEY and CDR2 as SMNVEV (reference sequence). The CDR3 loop spans 17 amino acids. V lost 0 bases and J lost 6, with 20 bases in between. The CDR3 DNA sequence: TGTGCCAGCAGTTTATCGGTTGGTGGGGGGTCGGTAAAGACCCAGTACTTC. Its protein is CASSLSVGGGSVKTQYF.

This chain connects TRBV13 to TRBJ1-1; the match to TRBD1 covers 10 bases. This CDR3 is 17 amino acids long. Trimming at V came to 1 base and at J to 3 bases, leaving 8 bases not matched to a gene. CDR1 and CDR2 (germline): PRHDT, FYEKMQ (reference sequence). CDR3 in amino acids: CASSLALTGTGDTEAFF. The CDR3 coding sequence is TGTGCCAGCAGCTTAGCCCTCACCGGGACAGGGGACACTGAAGCTTTCTTT. Full variable domain (missing parts from reference TRBV13 and TRBJ1-1): AAGVIQSPRHLIKEKRETATLKCYPIPRHDTVYWYQQGPGQDPQFLISFYEKMQSDKGSIPDRFSAQQFSDYHSELNMSSLELGDSALYFCASSLALTGTGDTEAFFGQGTRLTVV.

The chain carries TRBV6-2 or TRBV6-3 and TRBJ2-1; 13 bases line up with TRBD2. In germline, CDR1 is MNHEY, CDR2 SVGEGT. CDR3 size: 16 residues. V was pared by 0 bases and J by 7 bases, with 3 bases of the junction left unmatched. The CDR3 protein is CASSYSGLAGWNEQFF. DNA for the CDR3: TGTGCCAGCAGTTACTCGGGACTAGCGGGGTGGAATGAGCAGTTCTTC.

The chain's CDR3 is CASSPGGPRYEQYF. The CDR3 bases are TGTGCCAGCAGTCCTGGTGGGCCACGTTACGAGCAGTACTTC. The rearrangement joins TRBV6-5 to TRBJ2-7; D is ambiguous. The germline V and J ends were trimmed by 5 bases and 4 bases, with 15 bases remaining between them. This CDR3 comprises 14 residues. Germline values: CDR1 MNHEY, CDR2 SVGAGI.

The chain combines TRBV5-4 with TRBJ2-7; the D gene is possibly TRBD2 (5 bases). Trimming pared 7 bases from V and 3 bases from J, leaving 8 bases between. CDR1 and CDR2 from the germline V gene are SGHNT and YYREEE (reference sequence). The CDR3 is 11 amino acids. CDR3 sequence: CASSDYYEQYF. Here the CDR3 DNA reads TGTGCCAGCTCCGACTACTACGAGCAGTACTTC.

The rearrangement joins TRBV3-1 (or the pseudogene TRBV3-2) to TRBJ1-3; possibly TRBD1 for D (5 bases). V was clipped by 2 bases and J by 4 bases, with 9 bases between them. CDR3 length: 14 residues. The germline gives CDR1 LGHDT, CDR2 YNNKEL (reference sequence). The DNA of the CDR3 is TGTGCCAGCAGCCAACGGACAAGAGGAAACACCATATATTTT. It translates to CASSQRTRGNTIYF.

The sample holds one count of this clone. The V and J genes are TRBV7-2 and TRBJ2-5; D is undetermined. The CDR3 runs 13 residues. The V gene's germline CDR1 is SGHTA and CDR2 FQGNSA. Trimming removed 5 bases from V and 2 bases from J, with 9 bases in between. The CDR3 loop reads CASSVLLQETQYF. DNA for the CDR3: TGTGCCAGCAGCGTGCTGTTACAAGAGACCCAGTACTTC.

The chain combines TRBV29-1 with TRBJ1-5; D ambiguous. Germline CDR1 SQVTM, CDR2 ANQGSEA. The germline V and J ends were trimmed by 6 bases and 2 bases, with 26 bases remaining between them. The CDR3 is made up of 18 amino acids. CDR3 sequence reads: CSVHSCGFLRQGNQPQHF. The CDR3 DNA is TGCAGCGTCCACTCCTGCGGTTTTCTAAGGCAGGGCAATCAGCCCCAGCATTTT. The whole variable domain, remainder taken from reference TRBV29-1 and TRBJ1-5, is SAVISQKPSRDICQRGTSLTIQCQVDSQVTMMFWYRQQPGQSLTLIATANQGSEATYESGFVIDKFPISRPNLTFSTLTVSNMSPEDSSIYLCSVHSCGFLRQGNQPQHFGDGTRLSIL.

This clone was seen only a few times. The rearrangement uses TRBV4-3 and TRBJ2-1; D perhaps matches TRBD2 (5 bases). V was pared by 0 bases and J by 2 bases, with 14 bases between. In germline, CDR1 is LGHNA, CDR2 YSLEER. The CDR3 contains 17 residues. The CDR3 bases are TGCGCCAGCAGCCAAGATCAAGGCGGGCCTACCTACAATGAGCAGTTCTTC. Its protein is CASSQDQGGPTYNEQFF.

The chain has TRBV19 and TRBJ2-5; possibly TRBD2 for D (7 bases). Germline lookup yields CDR1 LNHDA and CDR2 SQIVND (reference sequence). There are 15 residues in the CDR3. With 5 bases removed from V and 5 bases from J, the gap between germline ends came to 18 bases. CDR3 amino acids: CASSFGGGGVETQYF. The CDR3 DNA sequence: TGTGCCAGTAGTTTCGGCGGGGGCGGGGTGGAGACCCAGTACTTC.

The rearrangement joins TRBV7-6 to TRBJ2-5; D possibly corresponds to TRBD2 (6 bases). The CDR3 has 16 residues. V lost 2 bases to trimming and J lost 4 bases, with 17 bases between them. Germline CDR1 and CDR2: SGHVS and FNYEAQ. The CDR3 DNA is TGTGCCAGCAGCTTACTTATAGCGGAGGCGCTAGAGACCCAGTACTTC. Amino acids: CASSLLIAEALETQYF.

The CDR3 nucleotides are TGTGCCAGCAGCATTAAACTGAGCTCCTACGAGCAGTACTTC. As protein: CASSIKLSSYEQYF. This chain uses TRBV7-8 with TRBJ2-7, with D unresolved. Trimming removed 5 bases from V and 0 bases from J, with 11 bases in between. The germline V gene encodes CDR1 SGHVS and CDR2 FQNEAQ. The CDR3 contains 14 residues.

The rearrangement uses TRBV18 and TRBJ2-1; TRBD2 matches at 7 bases. The germline CDR1 and CDR2 sequences are KGHSH and LQKENI. The CDR3 has 16 amino acids. Trimming cost V 3 bases and J 8 bases; bases outside gene matches: 13. The CDR3 spells CASSPEWGRARDEQFF. In DNA form, the CDR3 reads TGTGCCAGCTCACCGGAATGGGGGAGGGCCAGGGATGAGCAGTTCTTC.

This clone was seen just once. The rearrangement uses TRBV5-5 and TRBJ2-1, with a possible D match to TRBD1 (5 bases). Germline V gene data show CDR1 as SGHKS and CDR2 as YYEKEE (reference sequence). V lost 3 bases to trimming and J lost 3 bases, with 7 bases between them. The CDR3 is made up of 13 amino acids. The CDR3 is CASSSGHYNEQFF. In DNA form, the CDR3 reads TGTGCCAGCAGCTCCGGACACTACAATGAGCAGTTCTTC.

The genes are TRBV20-1 and TRBJ1-2, with D unresolved. The CDR3 has 11 amino acids. From germline, CDR1 is DFQATT and CDR2 SNEGSKA (reference sequence). With 3 bases removed from V and 14 bases from J, the gap between germline ends came to 16 bases. CDR3 DNA sequence: TGCAGTGCTAGGGCCGGTGCATCGGGTACCTTC. Protein product: CSARAGASGTF.

The chain combines TRBV9 with TRBJ2-3; unclear D gene. Trimming removed 0 bases from V and 2 bases from J, with 7 bases in between. In germline, CDR1 is SGDLS, CDR2 YYNGEE. The CDR3 spans 14 residues. For the CDR3, the DNA is TGTGCCAGCAGCGTAGATTACTACACAGATACGCAGTATTTT. It translates to CASSVDYYTDTQYF.

The chain links TRBV7-8 to TRBJ2-5; D is undetermined. Trimming cost V 5 bases and J 10 bases, with 26 bases left between them. CDR3 length: 16 amino acids. The V gene's germline CDR1 is SGHVS and CDR2 FQNEAQ. The CDR3 DNA follows: TGTGCCAGCAGCCGAGCTCCAGTGGGGTCCCATCCGGACCAGTACTTC. Its translation is CASSRAPVGSHPDQYF.

The chain employs TRBV5-1 and TRBJ2-7; 8 bases align to TRBD1. CDR3 length: 15 amino acids. Germline trimming cut 1 base from V and 1 base from J; bases unmatched to any gene: 4. Germline V gene data show CDR1 as SGHRS and CDR2 as YFSETQ. CDR3 protein: CASSLSRTGSYEQYF. In DNA, the CDR3 is TGCGCCAGCAGCTTGAGTAGGACAGGGTCCTACGAGCAGTACTTC. The variable domain in full, completed from reference TRBV5-1 and TRBJ2-7, reads KAGVTQTPRYLIKTRGQQVTLSCSPISGHRSVSWYQQTPGQGLQFLFEYFSETQRNKGNFPGRFSGRQFSNSRSEMNVSTLELGDSALYLCASSLSRTGSYEQYFGPGTRLTVT.

The sample holds one count of this clone. The chain couples TRBV11-2 to TRBJ2-2, with D perhaps TRBD1 (5 bases). V was pared by 4 bases and J by 0 bases, with 9 bases between. This CDR3 has 15 amino acids. Germline loops: CDR1 SGHAT, CDR2 FQNNGV. The CDR3 protein is CASSSTAANTGELFF. DNA of the CDR3: TGTGCCAGCAGCTCGACAGCCGCGAACACCGGGGAGCTGTTTTTT.

The CDR3 here is CASSLMGQGARGPDQAFF. For the CDR3, the DNA is TGTGCCAGCAGTTTAATGGGACAGGGGGCACGGGGGCCCGACCAAGCTTTCTTT. This chain links TRBV27 with TRBJ1-1; 12 positions agree with TRBD1. V was pared by 2 bases and J by 9 bases, with 16 bases of the junction left unmatched. The CDR3 is made up of 18 amino acids. CDR1 and CDR2 from the germline V gene are MNHEY and SMNVEV (reference sequence).

V usage is TRBV2 and J usage is TRBJ2-1, with TRBD1 matching 11 bases. The V gene end was trimmed by 6 bases and the J gene end by 9 bases; junction bases not matched to a gene: 1. Germline-derived CDR1 and CDR2 are SNHLY and FYNNEI. This CDR3 has 12 amino acids. The CDR3 DNA reads as TGTGCCAGCAGGGACAGGGGGCTTGAGCAGTTCTTC. Translated: CASRDRGLEQFF.